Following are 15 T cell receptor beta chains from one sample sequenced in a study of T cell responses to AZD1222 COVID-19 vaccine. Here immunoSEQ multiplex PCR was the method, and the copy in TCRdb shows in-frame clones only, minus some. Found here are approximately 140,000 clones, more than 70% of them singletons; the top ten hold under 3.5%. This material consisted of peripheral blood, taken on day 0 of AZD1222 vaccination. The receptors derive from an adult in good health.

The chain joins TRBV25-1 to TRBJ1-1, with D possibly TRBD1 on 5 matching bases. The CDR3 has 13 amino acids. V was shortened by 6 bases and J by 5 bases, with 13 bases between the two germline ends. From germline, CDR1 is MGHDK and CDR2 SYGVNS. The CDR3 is CASSQGGVTEAFF. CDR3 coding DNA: TGTGCCAGCAGCCAAGGAGGGGTTACTGAAGCTTTCTTT.

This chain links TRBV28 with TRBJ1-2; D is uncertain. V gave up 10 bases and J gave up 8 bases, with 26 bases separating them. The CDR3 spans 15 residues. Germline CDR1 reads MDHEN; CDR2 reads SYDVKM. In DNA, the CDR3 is TGTGCCACCGACGCGTGGGTTAAAGGGAACAAGGGCTACACCTTC. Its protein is CATDAWVKGNKGYTF.

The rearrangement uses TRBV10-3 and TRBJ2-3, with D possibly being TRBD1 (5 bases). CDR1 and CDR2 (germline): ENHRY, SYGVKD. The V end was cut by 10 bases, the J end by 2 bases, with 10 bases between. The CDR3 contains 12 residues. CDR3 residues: CATQGSTDTQYF. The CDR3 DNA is TGTGCCACTCAGGGTTCCACAGATACGCAGTATTTT.

The CDR3 nucleotides read TGTGCCTGGAGTGTAGGTTCGGTCACCGGGGAGCTGTTTTTT. This codes for CAWSVGSVTGELFF. The chain recombines TRBV30 with TRBJ2-2; D gene ambiguous. V was clipped by 0 bases and J by 4 bases, with 9 bases between them. Germline CDR1 is GTSNPN and CDR2 is SVGIG (reference sequence). The CDR3 covers 14 residues.

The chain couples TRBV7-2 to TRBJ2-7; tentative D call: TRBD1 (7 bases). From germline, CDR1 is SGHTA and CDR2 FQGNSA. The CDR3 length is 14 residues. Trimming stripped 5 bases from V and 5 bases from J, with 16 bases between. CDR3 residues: CASSHPQGGHEQYF. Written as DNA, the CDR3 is TGTGCCAGCAGCCACCCTCAGGGGGGCCACGAGCAGTACTTC.

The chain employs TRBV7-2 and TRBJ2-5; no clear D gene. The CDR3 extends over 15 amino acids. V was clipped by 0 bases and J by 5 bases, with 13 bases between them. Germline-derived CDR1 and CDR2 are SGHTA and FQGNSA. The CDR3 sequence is CASSLALGREETQYF. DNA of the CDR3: TGTGCCAGCAGCTTAGCGCTGGGTCGAGAGGAGACCCAGTACTTC.

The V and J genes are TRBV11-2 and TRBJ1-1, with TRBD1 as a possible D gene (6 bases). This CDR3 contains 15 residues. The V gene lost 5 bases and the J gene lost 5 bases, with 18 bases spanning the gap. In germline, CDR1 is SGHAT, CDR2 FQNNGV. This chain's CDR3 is CASSLEWGAWTEAFF. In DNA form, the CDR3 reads TGTGCCAGCAGCCTTGAGTGGGGGGCTTGGACTGAAGCTTTCTTT.

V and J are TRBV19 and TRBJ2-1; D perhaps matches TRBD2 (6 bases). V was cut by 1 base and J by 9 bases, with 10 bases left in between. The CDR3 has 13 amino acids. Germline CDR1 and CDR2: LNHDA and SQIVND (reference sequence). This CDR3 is CASSIGRVGEQFF. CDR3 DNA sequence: TGTGCCAGTAGTATAGGGAGGGTGGGTGAGCAGTTCTTC.

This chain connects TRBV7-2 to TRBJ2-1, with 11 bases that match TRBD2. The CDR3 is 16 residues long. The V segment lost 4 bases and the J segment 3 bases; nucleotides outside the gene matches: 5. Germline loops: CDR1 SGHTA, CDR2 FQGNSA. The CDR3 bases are TGTGCCAGCAGCTCGTCTAGCGGGGGGTACTACAATGAGCAGTTCTTC. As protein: CASSSSSGGYYNEQFF.

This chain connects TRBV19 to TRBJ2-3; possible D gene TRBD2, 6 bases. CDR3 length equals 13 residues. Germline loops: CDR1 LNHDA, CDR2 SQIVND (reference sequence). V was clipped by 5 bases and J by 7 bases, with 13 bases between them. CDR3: CASSSGTLYTQYF. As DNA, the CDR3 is TGTGCCAGTAGTTCCGGGACTCTTTATACGCAGTATTTT.

CDR3 loop: CASSLTREGSYTF. The CDR3 coding sequence is TGTGCCAGCAGCTTAACGAGGGAGGGTAGCTACACCTTC. The J gene is TRBJ1-2, the V gene TRBV7-9; D remains unclear. The V gene lost 2 bases and the J gene lost 9 bases, with 13 bases spanning the gap. The CDR3 has 13 residues. Germline V CDR1 and CDR2: SEHNR, FQNEAQ (reference sequence).

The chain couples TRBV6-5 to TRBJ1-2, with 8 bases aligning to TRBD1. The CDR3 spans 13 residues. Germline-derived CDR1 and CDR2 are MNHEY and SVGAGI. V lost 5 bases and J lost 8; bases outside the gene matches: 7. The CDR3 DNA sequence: TGTGCCAGCAGTCGGGGACAGGTGCTGGGCTACACCTTC. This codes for CASSRGQVLGYTF.

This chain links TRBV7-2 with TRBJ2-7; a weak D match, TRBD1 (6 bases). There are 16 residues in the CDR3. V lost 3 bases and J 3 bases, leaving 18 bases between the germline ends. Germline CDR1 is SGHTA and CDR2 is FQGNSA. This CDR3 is CASSLKHGTSSYEQYF. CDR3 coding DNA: TGTGCCAGCAGCTTGAAACACGGGACATCTAGCTACGAGCAGTACTTC.

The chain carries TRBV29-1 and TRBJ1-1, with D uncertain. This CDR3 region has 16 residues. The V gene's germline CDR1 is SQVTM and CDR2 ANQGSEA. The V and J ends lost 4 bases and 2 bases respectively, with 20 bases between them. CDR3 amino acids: CSVVPGAVVANTEAFF. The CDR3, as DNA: TGCAGCGTTGTACCGGGAGCGGTAGTAGCAAACACTGAAGCTTTCTTT.

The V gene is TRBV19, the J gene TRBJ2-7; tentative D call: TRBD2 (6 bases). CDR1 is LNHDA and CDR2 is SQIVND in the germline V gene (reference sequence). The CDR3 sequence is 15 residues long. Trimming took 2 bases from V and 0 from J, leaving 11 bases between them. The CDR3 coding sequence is TGTGCCAGTAGTATACGGGCTAGCGACTCCTACGAGCAGTACTTC. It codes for CASSIRASDSYEQYF.